This T cell receptor (beta chain) was sequenced in a study of T-cell reconstitution after alpha-beta-depleted transplantation in children. There are many counts of this clonotype. Unique molecular identifiers were incorporated during preparation of the TCRbeta library. TCRdb fed the PCR reads into MiXCR, producing one record per CDR3 protein. This sample yields 200,000 to 250,000 distinct CDR3 sequences, of which more than 10% are seen a single time; roughly 2.8% belongs to the top ten. V shed 5 bases and J shed 3 bases, with 13 bases lying between them. The CDR3 spans 14 residues. Per the germline V gene, CDR1 is DFQATT and CDR2 is SNEGSKA (reference sequence).

The clonotype originates from a human donor who donated a stem cell graft to a child with acute lymphoblastic leukemia. The chain is built from TRBV20-1 and TRBJ2-2; D is unresolved. This specimen consisted of PBMCs from the stem cell graft donor, obtained from the stem cell graft. CDR3 DNA: TGCAGTGCTTCCGACCCGCTTTACACCGGGGAGCTGTTTTTT. Its translation is CSASDPLYTGELFF.